Shown below are 20 T cell receptor beta chains from a single sample sequenced in a study of blood T cell repertoires in COVID-19. The method was immunoSEQ multiplex PCR; TCRdb's version includes in-frame clones alone and lacks a portion of them. The sample contains about 140,000 clones, about four fifths of which appear only once. The sequenced sample was peripheral blood. All receptors derive from a man older than 75 with acute or convalescent COVID-19.

The gene calls are TRBV6-2 or TRBV6-3 and TRBJ2-5; no reliable D call. V dropped 4 bases and J dropped 3 bases, with 9 bases sitting between them. The germline CDR1 and CDR2 sequences are MNHEY and SVGEGT. The CDR3 totals 13 residues. CDR3 region: CASSWLVEETQYF. The CDR3, as DNA: TGTGCCAGCAGTTGGCTAGTAGAAGAGACCCAGTACTTC.

The chain is built from TRBV5-1 and TRBJ1-1; TRBD1 matches 8 bases. The germline CDR1 and CDR2 sequences are SGHRS and YFSETQ. The V gene end was trimmed by 3 bases and the J gene end by 5 bases; junction bases not matched to a gene: 3. This CDR3 is built from 13 residues. The chain's CDR3 is CASSSGQGTEAFF. The CDR3 bases are TGCGCCAGCAGCTCCGGACAGGGAACTGAAGCTTTCTTT.

The chain is built from TRBV7-9 and TRBJ1-4; the match to TRBD1 covers 11 bases. The CDR3 runs 16 residues. Trimming at V came to 5 bases and at J to 7 bases, leaving 9 bases not matched to a gene. The germline CDR1 and CDR2 sequences are SEHNR and FQNEAQ (reference sequence). The DNA of the CDR3 is TGTGCCAGCAGCCTTCGGACAGGGGGCGATACTGAAAAACTGTTTTTT. Its protein product is CASSLRTGGDTEKLFF. Combining the CDR3 with reference TRBV7-9 and TRBJ1-4 gives the whole variable domain DTGVSQNPRHKITKRGQNVTFRCDPISEHNRLYWYRQTLGQGPEFLTYFQNEAQLEKSRLLSDRFSAERPKGSFSTLEIQRTEQGDSAMYLCASSLRTGGDTEKLFFGSGTQLSVL.

This chain links TRBV18 with TRBJ1-3; D perhaps matches TRBD1 (5 bases). The CDR3 has 15 amino acids. V lost 6 bases and J lost 0, with 12 bases in between. Germline lookup yields CDR1 KGHSH and CDR2 LQKENI. CDR3 nucleotide sequence: TGTGCCAGCTCTTTCAGACAGTTCTCTGGAAACACCATATATTTT. The encoded protein is CASSFRQFSGNTIYF.

This clone was observed a handful of times. The chain uses TRBV19 and TRBJ1-5, with D possibly TRBD1 on 5 matching bases. Trimming stripped 1 base from V and 2 bases from J, with 12 bases between. Germline lookup yields CDR1 LNHDA and CDR2 SQIVND (reference sequence). The CDR3 loop spans 16 amino acids. CDR3 nucleotides: TGTGCCAGTAGTATAGGGGGCAGGAGAGGCAATCAGCCCCAGCATTTT. It codes for CASSIGGRRGNQPQHF.

V gene TRBV28 combines with J gene TRBJ2-3; 7 nucleotides align to TRBD1. The CDR3 loop spans 15 amino acids. The V and J ends lost 5 bases and 4 bases, in that order; junction bases with no gene match: 9. Germline V CDR1 and CDR2: MDHEN, SYDVKM. The chain's CDR3 is CASSPEEGGSDTQYF. The CDR3 DNA reads TGTGCCAGCAGTCCTGAGGAAGGGGGCTCAGATACGCAGTATTTT.

The chain carries TRBV28 and TRBJ2-6, with 11 nucleotides matching TRBD1. With 6 bases clipped from V and 4 bases from J, the junction kept 8 bases outside the gene matches. The CDR3 runs 17 residues. Germline CDR1 MDHEN, CDR2 SYDVKM. CDR3 sequence reads: CASSMDRGQSGANVLTF. In nucleotides, the CDR3 is TGTGCCAGCAGCATGGACAGGGGGCAATCCGGGGCCAACGTCCTGACTTTC.

V usage is TRBV28 and J usage is TRBJ1-2; maybe TRBD1 (6 bases). CDR1 is MDHEN and CDR2 is SYDVKM in the germline V gene. CDR3 length: 15 residues. V was cut by 2 bases and J by 1 base, with 11 bases left in between. CDR3 sequence (DNA): TGTGCCAGCAGTTTACCGTCAGGGGTTAACTATGGCTACACCTTC. Its translation: CASSLPSGVNYGYTF.

This chain uses TRBV7-9 with TRBJ1-1, with D hard to call. From germline, CDR1 is SEHNR and CDR2 FQNEAQ (reference sequence). This CDR3 spans 14 amino acids. Deletions cut 3 bases from V and 0 bases from J, with 8 bases between. The CDR3 spells CASSFSGVNTEAFF. CDR3 in DNA: TGTGCCAGCAGCTTTTCCGGTGTGAACACTGAAGCTTTCTTT.

V gene TRBV14 combines with J gene TRBJ1-2; D possibly corresponds to TRBD1 (5 bases). The CDR3 has 15 residues. Germline CDR1 is SGHDN and CDR2 is FVKESK. The V end lost 0 bases, the J end lost 3 bases, and 11 bases lay between the germline ends. The DNA for the CDR3 is TGTGCCAGCAGCCAAGATCGATGGGGCGACTATGGCTACACCTTC. Residues: CASSQDRWGDYGYTF.

The chain is built from TRBV3-1 (or the pseudogene TRBV3-2) and TRBJ1-4, with D perhaps matching TRBD1 (6 bases). CDR3 length equals 14 residues. The V gene's germline CDR1 is LGHDT and CDR2 YNNKEL (reference sequence). V shed 4 bases and J shed 8 bases, with 14 bases lying between them. The CDR3 bases are TGTGCCAGCAGCCGGGGGCCGGGCCTCGAAAAACTGTTTTTT. It codes for CASSRGPGLEKLFF.

The chain employs TRBV28 and TRBJ2-1, with 10 bases identical to TRBD2. Germline CDR1 MDHEN, CDR2 SYDVKM. V trimming: 6 bases; J trimming: 0 bases; junction bases outside the gene matches: 5. The CDR3 is made up of 16 amino acids. CDR3 bases: TGTGCCAGCAGACGTAGCGGGGGGAGCTCCTACAATGAGCAGTTCTTC. It yields the protein CASRRSGGSSYNEQFF.

The chain recombines TRBV5-1 with TRBJ1-2, with 8 positions matching TRBD1. Looked up from germline, CDR1 is SGHRS and CDR2 is YFSETQ. The CDR3 runs 15 residues. V was clipped by 1 base and J by 7 bases; unmatched bases: 9. The CDR3 DNA reads as TGCGCCAGCAGCTTGACCACGGACAGGGTTGGTGGCTACACCTTC. Its protein is CASSLTTDRVGGYTF.

This chain connects TRBV7-2 to TRBJ2-7; tentative D call: TRBD2 (5 bases). Germline V lookup: CDR1 SGHTA, CDR2 FQGNSA. The CDR3 contains 16 residues. V was trimmed by 5 bases and J by 3 bases, leaving 20 bases between them. CDR3 amino acids: CASSPRAIYGDYEQYF. The CDR3 bases are TGTGCCAGCAGCCCCCGGGCAATTTACGGGGACTACGAGCAGTACTTC.

This sequence joins TRBV5-4 and TRBJ2-7; TRBD1 matches at 10 bases. There are 15 residues in the CDR3. Losses at the gene ends were 4 bases for V and 0 bases for J; bases not matched to a gene: 4. CDR1 and CDR2 from the germline V gene are SGHNT and YYREEE (reference sequence). CDR3 coding DNA: TGTGCCAGCAGCCCCCGGGACAGGGGCTCCTACGAGCAGTACTTC. Its translation is CASSPRDRGSYEQYF. The variable domain in full, completed from reference TRBV5-4 and TRBJ2-7, reads ETGVTQSPTHLIKTRGQQVTLRCSSQSGHNTVSWYQQALGQGPQFIFQYYREEENGRGNFPPRFSGLQFPNYSSELNVNALELDDSALYLCASSPRDRGSYEQYFGPGTRLTVT.

The chain uses TRBV24-1 and TRBJ2-3, with D possibly being TRBD2 (5 bases). V was trimmed by 3 bases and J by 1 base, leaving 7 bases between them. Germline V CDR1 and CDR2: KGHDR, SFDVKD. The CDR3 consists of 14 residues. CDR3 sequence reads: CATSDPRGTDTQYF. The CDR3, as DNA: TGTGCCACCAGTGATCCGAGGGGCACAGATACGCAGTATTTT.

This clone was seen a single time. The rearrangement uses TRBV11-2 and TRBJ1-5, with D possibly TRBD1 on 5 matching bases. V shed 3 bases and J shed 6 bases, with 15 bases lying between them. Germline V gives CDR1 SGHAT, CDR2 FQNNGV. The CDR3 has 15 amino acids. Here the CDR3 DNA reads TGTGCCAGCAGCTTGGGCGGGACTAAAGGTCAGCCCCAGCATTTT. Protein sequence: CASSLGGTKGQPQHF.

In this sample, this clone turned up a few times. The rearrangement joins TRBV20-1 to TRBJ1-6; possibly TRBD1 for D (5 bases). Trimming took off 3 bases at V and 7 bases at J, with 19 bases between the two ends. Germline V gene data show CDR1 as DFQATT and CDR2 as SNEGSKA (reference sequence). This CDR3 is 16 amino acids long. The CDR3 DNA sequence: TGCAGTGCTAGTTTTCGGGGACTTTGGCGGAATTCACCCCTCCACTTT. Its protein product is CSASFRGLWRNSPLHF.

This chain uses TRBV7-2 with TRBJ2-5; 7 bases agree with TRBD2. This CDR3 spans 14 amino acids. Germline values: CDR1 SGHTA, CDR2 FQGNSA. J gave up 2 bases and V 1 base, and 1 base lay outside the gene matches. The CDR3 spells CASSLGRGQETQYF. The CDR3 DNA reads as TGTGCCAGCAGCTTAGGGCGGGGGCAAGAGACCCAGTACTTC. The full variable domain, rest sourced from reference TRBV7-2 and TRBJ2-5, is GAGVSQSPSNKVTEKGKDVELRCDPISGHTALYWYRQSLGQGLEFLIYFQGNSAPDKSGLPSDRFSAERTGGSVSTLTIQRTQQEDSAVYLCASSLGRGQETQYFGPGTRLLVL.

The chain employs TRBV5-4 and TRBJ2-7; D unclear. The CDR3 is made up of 13 amino acids. Trimming cost V 4 bases and J 0 bases, with 8 bases left between them. Per germline, CDR1 SGHNT and CDR2 YYREEE (reference sequence). CDR3 nucleotide sequence: TGTGCCAGCAGCCCCCCGAGCTCCTACGAGCAGTACTTC. Its protein product is CASSPPSSYEQYF. The whole variable domain, remainder taken from reference TRBV5-4 and TRBJ2-7, is ETGVTQSPTHLIKTRGQQVTLRCSSQSGHNTVSWYQQALGQGPQFIFQYYREEENGRGNFPPRFSGLQFPNYSSELNVNALELDDSALYLCASSPPSSYEQYFGPGTRLTVT.